The sequence of this T cell receptor (beta chain) was determined in a study of Ad26.COV2.S vaccination and SARS-CoV-2 variants. Treatment noted: about 20 received Ad26.COV2.S at low or high dose, single or two shots; about 5 received placebo; per-sample allocation not given. Specimens were obtained on day 63 following the first vaccine or placebo injection. Based in Boston, the donor was an adult of 18-55 years. CDR1 and CDR2 (germline): LNHNV, YYDKDF (reference sequence). Trimming cost V 3 bases and J 0 bases, with 11 bases left between them. There are 16 residues in the CDR3. Profiling relied on immunoSEQ multiplex PCR, and the TCRdb table lists in-frame clones only, not all of them. The sample includes about 480,000 clones, about 83% of them seen just once.

The starting material was peripheral blood, obtained in a trial of Ad26.COV2.S vaccine versus placebo. The TCR comes from a person aged 18-65 years who received the Ad26.COV2.S COVID-19 vaccine or a placebo. This sequence joins TRBV15 and TRBJ1-4, with D uncertain. The DNA for the CDR3 is TGTGCCACCAGCAGGGAAAAGGGTGCAACTAATGAAAAACTGTTTTTT. Its translation is CATSREKGATNEKLFF.